The present T cell receptor (beta chain) was sequenced within a study of shared clonotypes between healthy human individuals. Across the whole study: Each donor contributed plates that comprised three CD4 naive, three CD4 memory, two CD8 naive and one CD8 memory.

This CDR3 contains 18 residues. V lost 3 bases to trimming and J lost 2 bases; unmatched junction nucleotides: 13. Germline CDR1 is SGHRS and CDR2 is YFSETQ. Assay used: immunoSEQ multiplex PCR; TCRdb lists only in-frame clones, some missing. The table shows about 1.1 million clones, with roughly 80% occurring only once. For this clone: Its antigen is undetermined.

Study-wide results and caveats: Blood alone was sampled, and tissue repertoires likely differ.

The receptor comes from a man younger than 35 in good health. Some clones in this sample may be carry-over from other donors' samples. The rearrangement uses TRBV5-1 and TRBJ2-7; 11 bases align to TRBD2. Specimen: memory CD4+ T cells from PBMCs. Described subset: CD45RA-negative fraction. DNA for the CDR3: TGCGCCAGCAGCTGGACCACTAGCGGGAGTCAGTATACCTACGAGCAGTACTTC. This sequence encodes CASSWTTSGSQYTYEQYF.